One and the same sample provided the 12 T cell receptor beta chains below, sequenced in a study of blood T cell repertoires in COVID-19. The protocol was immunoSEQ multiplex PCR, while the TCRdb copy is restricted to in-frame clones and leaves out a portion. This table holds approximately 210,000 clones, about 85% found once. The sequenced sample consisted of PBMCs or T cells enriched from blood (not recorded which). These receptors originate from a woman in her twenties or thirties who had recovered from COVID-19.

V is TRBV9 and J is TRBJ2-7; 9 nucleotides align to TRBD1. J was trimmed by 4 bases and V by 4 bases; bases with no gene match: 3. The CDR3 has 13 amino acids. Germline assignment: CDR1 SGDLS and CDR2 YYNGEE. The CDR3 coding sequence is TGTGCCAGCAGCTCACAGGGGGCGTACGAGCAGTACTTC. Residues: CASSSQGAYEQYF.

The rearrangement joins TRBV29-1 to TRBJ2-4; 7 bases are shared with TRBD1. Per germline, CDR1 SQVTM and CDR2 ANQGSEA. This CDR3 comprises 11 residues. V lost 7 bases to trimming and J lost 7 bases; unmatched junction nucleotides: 4. DNA of the CDR3: TGCAGCGGACAGGGTGTGAACATTCAGTACTTC. It codes for CSGQGVNIQYF.

This chain joins TRBV7-9 and TRBJ1-4; TRBD1 matches 10 bases. Looked up from germline, CDR1 is SEHNR and CDR2 is FQNEAQ (reference sequence). After removal of 5 bases from V and 0 bases from J, the junction contained 12 bases not matched to a gene. The CDR3 is 19 amino acids. CDR3 bases: TGTGCCAGCAGCCCGGCCGACAGGGGGCGAGGCGCAACTAATGAAAAACTGTTTTTT. Residues: CASSPADRGRGATNEKLFF.

The gene calls are TRBV19 and TRBJ1-5; D remains ambiguous. This CDR3 comprises 16 residues. V was trimmed by 3 bases and J by 0 bases, leaving 12 bases between them. CDR1 LNHDA and CDR2 SQIVND come from the germline V gene (reference sequence). CDR3 sequence reads: CASSILQKYSNQPQHF. As DNA, the CDR3 is TGTGCCAGTAGTATTTTACAGAAATATAGCAATCAGCCCCAGCATTTT.

This chain uses TRBV19 with TRBJ2-2, with TRBD2 matching 9 bases. The CDR3 length is 15 residues. Germline trimming cut 6 bases from V and 6 bases from J; bases unmatched to any gene: 8. CDR1 is LNHDA and CDR2 is SQIVND in the germline V gene (reference sequence). CDR3 amino acids: CASRALAGDAGELFF. CDR3 DNA: TGTGCCAGTAGGGCCTTAGCGGGAGATGCCGGGGAGCTGTTTTTT.

The V and J genes are TRBV7-8 and TRBJ1-3, with D possibly being TRBD1 (5 bases). The CDR3 totals 16 residues. With 5 bases removed from V and 0 bases from J, the gap between germline ends came to 14 bases. Germline values: CDR1 SGHVS, CDR2 FQNEAQ. Here the CDR3 reads CASSTRTGHSGNTIYF. The CDR3 DNA is TGTGCCAGCAGCACTCGAACAGGACACTCTGGAAACACCATATATTTT. The entire variable domain, with the rest obtained from reference TRBV7-8 and TRBJ1-3, is as follows: GAGVSQSPRYKVAKRGQDVALRCDPISGHVSLFWYQQALGQGPEFLTYFQNEAQLDKSGLPSDRFFAERPEGSVSTLKIQRTQQEDSAVYLCASSTRTGHSGNTIYFGEGSWLTVV.

This chain links TRBV14 with TRBJ2-3, with TRBD2 as a possible D gene (5 bases). The length of the CDR3 is 19 residues. Germline V gene data show CDR1 as SGHDN and CDR2 as FVKESK. V was trimmed by 0 bases and J by 2 bases, leaving 21 bases between them. The CDR3 nucleotides are TGTGCCAGCAGCCAAGATTTGAAAACTAGTCGGCTAAACACAGATACGCAGTATTTT. Protein: CASSQDLKTSRLNTDTQYF.

This chain joins TRBV5-1 and TRBJ1-2, with 9 bases that match TRBD1. This CDR3 is built from 17 residues. V lost 3 bases and J lost 2; bases outside the gene matches: 11. Germline V gives CDR1 SGHRS, CDR2 YFSETQ. The CDR3 reads CASSSLDTGGKNYGYTF. CDR3 nucleotides: TGCGCCAGCAGCTCACTAGATACAGGGGGCAAAAACTATGGCTACACCTTC.

The chain couples TRBV4-2 to TRBJ1-2, with D possibly TRBD1 on 6 matching bases. In germline, CDR1 is LGHNA, CDR2 YNFKEQ. The CDR3 is 15 amino acids. The germline V and J ends were trimmed by 0 bases and 6 bases, with 14 bases remaining between them. The CDR3 DNA follows: TGTGCCAGCAGCCAAGATCCGAAGGGGGATCATGGCTACACCTTC. The encoded protein is CASSQDPKGDHGYTF.

V gene TRBV7-2 combines with J gene TRBJ2-1; possibly TRBD1 for D (6 bases). The CDR3 is 16 amino acids. Trimming removed 4 bases at V and 0 bases at J, with 13 bases between. The germline V gene has CDR1 SGHTA and CDR2 FQGNSA. The CDR3 DNA follows: TGTGCCAGCAGCTCCGGACCGGACAGCTCCTACAATGAGCAGTTCTTC. As protein: CASSSGPDSSYNEQFF.

V and J are TRBV21-1 and TRBJ1-1; TRBD1 is the table's D call and was not checked against the DNA. TRBV21-1 counts as a pseudogene. The CDR3 runs to 15 residues. The CDR3 region has the DNA TGTGCCAGCAGAATTGGACAGATAGACAGCACTGAAGCTTTCTTT. Translating gives CASRIGQIDSTEAFF.

The chain combines TRBV5-6 with TRBJ2-7; D perhaps matches TRBD1 (6 bases). With 3 bases removed from V and 0 bases from J, the gap between germline ends came to 13 bases. The CDR3 length is 15 residues. Germline assignment: CDR1 SGHDT and CDR2 YYEEEE. The CDR3 coding sequence is TGTGCCAGCAGCTACAGGGACCAAAGCTCCTACGAGCAGTACTTC. It encodes CASSYRDQSSYEQYF.